This TCR beta chain was profiled in a study of PD-L1 blockade in urothelial cancer. About the research overall: Blood analysis was done at 3 weeks (second dose) and 6 weeks after treatment began. Study-wide results and limits: By 3 weeks, tumor-associated blood clones had expanded more in durable-benefit patients.

Only in-frame clones appear in the TCRdb table, and some are missing; sequencing was by immunoSEQ multiplex PCR. The sample yields 85,000 to 95,000 clones, 90% seen once. Regarding time point: pretreatment peripheral blood. As concerns this clone: Its antigen is unknown.

Germline assignment: CDR1 SGDLS and CDR2 YYNGEE. The CDR3 runs to 17 residues. Between the trimmed V and J ends, which lost 0 bases and 7 bases, there was a span of 23 bases. This chain links TRBV9 with TRBJ2-7; D may be TRBD2 (6 bases). Sequenced material: PBMCs, taken around atezolizumab (anti-PD-L1) treatment. The receptor's source is a man aged 55-75 years with urothelial cancer. CDR3 sequence: CASSVGPASDRSSEQYF. The DNA of the CDR3 is TGTGCCAGCAGCGTAGGCCCAGCTAGCGACCGGTCGTCTGAGCAGTACTTC. The variable domain in full, with the rest retrieved from reference TRBV9 and TRBJ2-7, is DSGVTQTPKHLITATGQRVTLRCSPRSGDLSVYWYQQSLDQGLQFLIQYYNGEERAKGNILERFSAQQFPDLHSELNLSSLELGDSALYFCASSVGPASDRSSEQYFGPGTRLTVT.